This T cell receptor (beta chain) stems from a study of early T cells in non-severe SARS-CoV-2 infection. The CDR3 is 13 residues long. The V gene lost 1 base and the J gene lost 4 bases, with 5 bases spanning the gap. This clonotype was seen many times. One entry per CDR3 protein, called by TCRdb with MiXCR from the 5' RACE reads. The sample consists of around 77,000 distinct CDR3 sequences, 12% of them appearing once. V and J are TRBV12-3 or TRBV12-4 and TRBJ2-1; D gene uncertain. Here the sequenced sample was whole blood, taken at baseline. The TCR was taken from an adult who was a healthcare worker with PCR-confirmed SARS-CoV-2 infection or an uninfected control (not recorded which). The donor label of this sample is uncertain. The CDR3: CASSLEGYNEQFF. The DNA of the CDR3 is TGTGCCAGCAGTTTAGAAGGGTACAATGAGCAGTTCTTC.